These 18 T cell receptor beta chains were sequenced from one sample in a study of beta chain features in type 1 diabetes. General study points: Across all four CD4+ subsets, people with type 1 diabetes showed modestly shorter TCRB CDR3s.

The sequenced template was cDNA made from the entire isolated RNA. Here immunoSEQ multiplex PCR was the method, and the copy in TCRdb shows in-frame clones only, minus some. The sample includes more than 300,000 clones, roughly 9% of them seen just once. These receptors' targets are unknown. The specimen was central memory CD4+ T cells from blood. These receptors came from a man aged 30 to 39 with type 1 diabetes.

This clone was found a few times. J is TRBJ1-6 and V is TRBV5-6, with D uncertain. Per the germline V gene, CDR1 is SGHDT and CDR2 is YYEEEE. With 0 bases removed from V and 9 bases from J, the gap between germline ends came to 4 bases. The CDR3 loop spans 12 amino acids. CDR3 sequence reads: CASSLGSSPLHF. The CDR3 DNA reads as TGTGCCAGCAGCTTGGGTTCTTCACCCCTCCACTTT.

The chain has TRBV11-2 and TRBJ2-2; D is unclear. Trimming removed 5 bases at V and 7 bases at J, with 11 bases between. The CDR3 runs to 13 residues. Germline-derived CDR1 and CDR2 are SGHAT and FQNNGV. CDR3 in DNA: TGTGCCAGCAGCGCACAATGGGACGGGGAGCTGTTTTTT. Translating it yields CASSAQWDGELFF.

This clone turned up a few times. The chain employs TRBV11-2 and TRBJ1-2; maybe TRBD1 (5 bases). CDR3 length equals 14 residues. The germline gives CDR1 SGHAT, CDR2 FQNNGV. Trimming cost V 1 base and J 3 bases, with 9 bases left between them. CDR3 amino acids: CASSLVRGDYGYTF. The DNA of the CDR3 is TGTGCCAGCAGCTTAGTTCGGGGGGACTATGGCTACACCTTC.

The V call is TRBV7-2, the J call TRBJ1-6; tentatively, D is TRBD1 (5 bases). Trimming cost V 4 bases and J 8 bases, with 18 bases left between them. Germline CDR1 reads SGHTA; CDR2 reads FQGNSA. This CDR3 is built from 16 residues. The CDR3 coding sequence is TGTGCCAGCAGCTCCTACCCCGGGACGGGCGATTCACCCCTCCACTTT. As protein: CASSSYPGTGDSPLHF.

CDR3 amino acids: CASSLEAGGNYGYTF. CDR3 coding DNA: TGCGCCAGCAGCTTGGAGGCAGGGGGCAACTATGGCTACACCTTC. V usage is TRBV5-1 and J usage is TRBJ1-2; 8 bases align to TRBD1. The V segment lost 0 bases and the J segment 2 bases; nucleotides outside the gene matches: 3. CDR1 is SGHRS, CDR2 YFSETQ, per germline. This CDR3 has 15 amino acids.

The CDR3 DNA reads as TGTGCCAGCAGCAGAGGGACAGGAACAACTATAGCCAAAAACATTCAGTACTTC. Its protein product is CASSRGTGTTIAKNIQYF. V gene TRBV11-2 combines with J gene TRBJ2-4; 8 bases map to TRBD1. V lost 5 bases to trimming and J lost 0 bases; unmatched junction nucleotides: 12. Germline CDR1 reads SGHAT; CDR2 reads FQNNGV. The CDR3 is made up of 18 amino acids.

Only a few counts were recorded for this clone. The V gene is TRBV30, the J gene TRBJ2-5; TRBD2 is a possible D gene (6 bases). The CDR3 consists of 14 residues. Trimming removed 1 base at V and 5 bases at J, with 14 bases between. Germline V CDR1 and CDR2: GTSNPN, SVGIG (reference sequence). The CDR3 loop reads CAWSGGLRGETQYF. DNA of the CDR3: TGTGCCTGGAGTGGGGGACTTCGAGGGGAGACCCAGTACTTC.

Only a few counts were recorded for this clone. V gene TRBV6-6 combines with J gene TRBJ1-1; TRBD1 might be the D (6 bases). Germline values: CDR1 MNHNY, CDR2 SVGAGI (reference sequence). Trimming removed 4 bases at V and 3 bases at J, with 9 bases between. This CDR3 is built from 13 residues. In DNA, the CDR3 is TGTGCCAGCAGTTCCCGGACAGACACTGAAGCTTTCTTT. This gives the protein CASSSRTDTEAFF.

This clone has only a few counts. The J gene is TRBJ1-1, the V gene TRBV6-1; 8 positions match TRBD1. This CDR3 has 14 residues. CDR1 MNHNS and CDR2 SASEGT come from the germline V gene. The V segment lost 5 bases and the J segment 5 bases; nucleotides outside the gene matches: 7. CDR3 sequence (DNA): TGTGCCAGCAGTTCCACAGGGGGTAGTACTGAAGCTTTCTTT. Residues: CASSSTGGSTEAFF.

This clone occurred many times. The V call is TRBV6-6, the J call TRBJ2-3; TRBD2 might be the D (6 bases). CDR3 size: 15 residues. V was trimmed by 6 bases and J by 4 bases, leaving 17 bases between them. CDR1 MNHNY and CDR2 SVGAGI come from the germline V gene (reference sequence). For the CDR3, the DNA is TGTGCCAGCAGCCATCGACTAGGTTCCGCAGATACGCAGTATTTT. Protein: CASSHRLGSADTQYF.

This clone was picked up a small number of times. The chain's CDR3 is CSAAPSGGAGTQYF. Here the CDR3 DNA reads TGCAGCGCGGCACCGAGCGGGGGGGCAGGGACCCAGTACTTC. The chain combines TRBV29-1 with TRBJ2-5, with TRBD2 matching 10 bases. From germline, CDR1 is SQVTM and CDR2 ANQGSEA. The CDR3 is 14 amino acids. With 7 bases clipped from V and 7 bases from J, the junction kept 12 bases outside the gene matches.

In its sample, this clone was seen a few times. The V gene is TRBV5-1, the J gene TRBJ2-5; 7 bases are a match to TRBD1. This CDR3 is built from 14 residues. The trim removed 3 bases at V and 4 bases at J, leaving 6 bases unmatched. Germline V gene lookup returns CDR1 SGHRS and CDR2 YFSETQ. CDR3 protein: CASSYRGEGETQYF. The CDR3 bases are TGCGCCAGCAGCTACAGGGGAGAAGGAGAGACCCAGTACTTC.

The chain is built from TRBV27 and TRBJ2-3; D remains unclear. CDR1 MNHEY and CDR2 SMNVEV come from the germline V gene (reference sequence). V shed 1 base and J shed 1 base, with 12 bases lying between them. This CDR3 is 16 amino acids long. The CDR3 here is CASSLFNPPGTDTQYF. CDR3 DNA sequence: TGTGCCAGCAGTTTATTTAACCCCCCGGGCACAGATACGCAGTATTTT.

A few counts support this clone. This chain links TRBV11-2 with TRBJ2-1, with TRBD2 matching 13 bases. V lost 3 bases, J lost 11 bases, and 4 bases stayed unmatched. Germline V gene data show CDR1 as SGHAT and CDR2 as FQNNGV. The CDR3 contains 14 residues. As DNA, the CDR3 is TGTGCCAGCAGCTTCACTAGCGGGGGGGGCCAGCAGTTCTTC. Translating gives CASSFTSGGGQQFF.

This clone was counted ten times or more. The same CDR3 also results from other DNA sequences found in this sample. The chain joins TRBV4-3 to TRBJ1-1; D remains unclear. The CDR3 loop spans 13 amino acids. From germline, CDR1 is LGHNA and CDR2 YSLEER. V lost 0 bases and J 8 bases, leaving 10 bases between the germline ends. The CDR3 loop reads CASSQDISGEAFF. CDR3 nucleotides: TGCGCCAGCAGCCAAGATATATCCGGAGAAGCTTTCTTT.

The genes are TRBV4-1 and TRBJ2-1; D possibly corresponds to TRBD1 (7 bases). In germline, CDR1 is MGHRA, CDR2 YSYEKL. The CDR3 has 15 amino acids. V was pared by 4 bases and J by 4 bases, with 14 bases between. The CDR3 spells CASSPGGPSYNEQFF. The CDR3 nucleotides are TGCGCCAGCAGCCCAGGGGGGCCTTCGTACAATGAGCAGTTCTTC.

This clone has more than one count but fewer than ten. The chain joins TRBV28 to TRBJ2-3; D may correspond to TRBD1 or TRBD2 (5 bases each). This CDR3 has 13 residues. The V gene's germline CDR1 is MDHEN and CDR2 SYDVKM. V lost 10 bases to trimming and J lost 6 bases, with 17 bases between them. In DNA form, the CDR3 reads TGTGCCACCGGGCTCGGGGCGCGGGATACGCAGTATTTT. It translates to CATGLGARDTQYF.

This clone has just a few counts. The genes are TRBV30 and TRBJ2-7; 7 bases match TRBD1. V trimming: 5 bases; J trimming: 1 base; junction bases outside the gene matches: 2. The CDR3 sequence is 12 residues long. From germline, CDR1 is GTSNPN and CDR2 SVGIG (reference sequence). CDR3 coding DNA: TGTGCCTGGTCCAGGGGGTCCTACGAGCAGTACTTC. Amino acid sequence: CAWSRGSYEQYF.